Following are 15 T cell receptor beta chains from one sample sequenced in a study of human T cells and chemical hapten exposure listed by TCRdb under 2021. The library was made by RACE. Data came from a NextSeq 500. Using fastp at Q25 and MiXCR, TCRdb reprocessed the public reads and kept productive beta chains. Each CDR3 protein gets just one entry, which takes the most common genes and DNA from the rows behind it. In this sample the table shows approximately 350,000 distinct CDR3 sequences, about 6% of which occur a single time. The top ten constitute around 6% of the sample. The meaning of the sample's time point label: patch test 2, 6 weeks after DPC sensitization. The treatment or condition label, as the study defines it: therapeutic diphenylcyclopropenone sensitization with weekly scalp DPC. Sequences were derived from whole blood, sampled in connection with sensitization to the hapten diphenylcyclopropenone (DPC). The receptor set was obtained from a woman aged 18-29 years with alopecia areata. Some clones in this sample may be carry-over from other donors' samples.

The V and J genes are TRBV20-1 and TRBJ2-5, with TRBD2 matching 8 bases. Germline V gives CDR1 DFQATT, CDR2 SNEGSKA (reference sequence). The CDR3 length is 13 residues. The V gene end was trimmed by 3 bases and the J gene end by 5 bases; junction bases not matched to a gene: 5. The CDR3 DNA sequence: TGCAGTGCTAGCGGGGGGGCCGAGGAGACCCAGTACTTC. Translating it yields CSASGGAEETQYF.

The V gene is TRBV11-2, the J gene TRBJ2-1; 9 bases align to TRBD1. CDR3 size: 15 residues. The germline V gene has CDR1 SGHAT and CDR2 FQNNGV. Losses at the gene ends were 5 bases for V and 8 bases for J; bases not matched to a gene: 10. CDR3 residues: CASSRGGTGMYEQFF. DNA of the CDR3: TGTGCCAGCAGCCGTGGGGGGACAGGGATGTATGAGCAGTTCTTC.

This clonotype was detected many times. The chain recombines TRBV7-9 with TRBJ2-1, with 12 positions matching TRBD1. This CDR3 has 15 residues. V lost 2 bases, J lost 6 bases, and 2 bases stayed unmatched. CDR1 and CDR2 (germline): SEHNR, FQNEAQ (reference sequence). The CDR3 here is CASSLPGQGANEQFF. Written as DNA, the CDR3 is TGTGCCAGCAGCTTACCGGGACAGGGGGCCAATGAGCAGTTCTTC.

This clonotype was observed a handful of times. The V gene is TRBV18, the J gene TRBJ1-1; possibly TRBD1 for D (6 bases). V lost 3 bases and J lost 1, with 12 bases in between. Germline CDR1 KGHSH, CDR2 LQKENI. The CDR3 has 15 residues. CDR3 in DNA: TGTGCCAGCTCACCGACGGGGGCAGCGAACACTGAAGCTTTCTTT. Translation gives CASSPTGAANTEAFF.

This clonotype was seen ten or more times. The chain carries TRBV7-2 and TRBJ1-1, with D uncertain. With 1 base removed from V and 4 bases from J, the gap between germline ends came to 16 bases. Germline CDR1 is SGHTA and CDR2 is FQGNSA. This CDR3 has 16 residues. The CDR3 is CASSLVGGVKSTEAFF. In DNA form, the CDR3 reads TGTGCCAGCAGCTTAGTCGGCGGGGTCAAGTCCACTGAAGCTTTCTTT.

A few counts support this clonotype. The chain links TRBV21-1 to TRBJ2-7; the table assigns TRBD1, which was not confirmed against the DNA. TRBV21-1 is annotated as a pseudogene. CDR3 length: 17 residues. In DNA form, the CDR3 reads TGTGCCAGCAGCAAGAAGGGGGGGCTCAGTCCTCCTTACGAGCAGTACTTC. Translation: CASSKKGGLSPPYEQYF.

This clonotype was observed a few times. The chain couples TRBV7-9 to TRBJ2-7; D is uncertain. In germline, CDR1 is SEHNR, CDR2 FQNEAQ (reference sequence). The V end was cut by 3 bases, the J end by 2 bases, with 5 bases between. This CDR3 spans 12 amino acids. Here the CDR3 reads CASSLSPYEQYF. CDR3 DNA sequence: TGTGCCAGCAGCTTGTCGCCCTACGAGCAGTACTTC.

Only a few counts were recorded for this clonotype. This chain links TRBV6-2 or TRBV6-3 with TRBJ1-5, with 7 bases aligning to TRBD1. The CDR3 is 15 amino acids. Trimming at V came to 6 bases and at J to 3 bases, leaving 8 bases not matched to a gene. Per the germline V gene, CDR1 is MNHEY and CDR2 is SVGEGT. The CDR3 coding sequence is TGTGCCAGCAGAGATCCGGGACAGCACAATCAGCCCCAGCATTTT. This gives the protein CASRDPGQHNQPQHF.

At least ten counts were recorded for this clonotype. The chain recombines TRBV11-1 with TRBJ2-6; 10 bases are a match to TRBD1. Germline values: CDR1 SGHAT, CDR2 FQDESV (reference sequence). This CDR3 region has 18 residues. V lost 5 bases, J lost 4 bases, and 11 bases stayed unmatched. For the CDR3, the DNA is TGTGCCAGCAGCCCCCTTGAGACAGGGGGCTTCGGGGCCAACGTCCTGACTTTC. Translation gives CASSPLETGGFGANVLTF.

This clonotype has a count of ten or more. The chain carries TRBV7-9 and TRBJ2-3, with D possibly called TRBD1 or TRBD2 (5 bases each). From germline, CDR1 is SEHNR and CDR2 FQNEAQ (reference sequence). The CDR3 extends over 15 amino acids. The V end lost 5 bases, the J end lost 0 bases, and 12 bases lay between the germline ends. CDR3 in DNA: TGTGCCAGCAGCCTGGGACGGGAAAGCACAGATACGCAGTATTTT. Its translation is CASSLGRESTDTQYF.

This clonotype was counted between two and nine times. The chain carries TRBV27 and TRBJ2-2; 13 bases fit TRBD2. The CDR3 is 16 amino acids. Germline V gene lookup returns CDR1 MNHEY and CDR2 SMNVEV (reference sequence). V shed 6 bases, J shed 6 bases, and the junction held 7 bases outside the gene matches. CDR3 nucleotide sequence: TGTGCCAGCAGCCGAACTAGCGGGGGGGCCCCCGGGGAGCTGTTTTTT. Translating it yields CASSRTSGGAPGELFF.

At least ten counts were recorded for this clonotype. For the CDR3, the DNA is TGCAGTGCTAGAGTGCCCAGGGATGATCAGCCCCAGCATTTT. It encodes CSARVPRDDQPQHF. The chain employs TRBV20-1 and TRBJ1-5, with a weak D call TRBD1 (5 bases). The CDR3 contains 14 residues. V was shortened by 1 base and J by 5 bases, with 12 bases between the two germline ends. Germline CDR1 DFQATT, CDR2 SNEGSKA (reference sequence).

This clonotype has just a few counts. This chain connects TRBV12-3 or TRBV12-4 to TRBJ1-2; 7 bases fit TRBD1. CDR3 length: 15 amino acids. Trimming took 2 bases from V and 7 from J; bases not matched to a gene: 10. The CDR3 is CASSLKRLTGFGYTF. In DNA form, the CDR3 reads TGTGCCAGCAGTTTAAAACGATTGACAGGGTTTGGCTACACCTTC.

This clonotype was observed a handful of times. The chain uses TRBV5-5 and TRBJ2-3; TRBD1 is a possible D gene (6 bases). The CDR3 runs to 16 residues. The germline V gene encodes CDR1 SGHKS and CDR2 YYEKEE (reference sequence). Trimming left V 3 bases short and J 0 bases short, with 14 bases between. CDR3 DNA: TGTGCCAGCAGCTCCTCCCCCCAGGGGAGCACAGATACGCAGTATTTT. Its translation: CASSSSPQGSTDTQYF.

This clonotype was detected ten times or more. For the CDR3, the DNA is TGTGCCAGCAGCTTAGCGGTCGACAAGCCCAGCGGCTACACCTTC. Translation gives CASSLAVDKPSGYTF. The rearrangement uses TRBV7-9 and TRBJ1-2; no firm D call. The CDR3 is made up of 15 amino acids. V was clipped by 0 bases and J by 8 bases, with 16 bases between them. From germline, CDR1 is SEHNR and CDR2 FQNEAQ (reference sequence).